This TCR beta chain was retrieved from a study of blood T cell repertoires in COVID-19. About the study: COVID-19 samples collected from the United States, Italy and Spain covered acute and convalescent phases. From T cells, B-cell-depleted T cells, or PBMCs came the material, which was cDNA or gDNA.

As handled by the study authors: How many nucleated cells were present was estimated from reference gene primer amplification. Clones were read by immunoSEQ multiplex PCR, and TCRdb kept only the in-frame ones, dropping some. The V and J calls and clone size come from that table; D and trimming were worked out from the DNA. This sample has 170,000 or so clones, with approximately 86% found just once. The CDR3 length is 14 residues. Trimming pared 6 bases from V and 1 base from J, leaving 10 bases between. Germline values: CDR1 LNHDA, CDR2 SQIVND (reference sequence). This clone was recorded only once.

Sequencing was performed on peripheral blood. The clonotype comes from a man between 40 and 49 years old with active or convalescent COVID-19. J is TRBJ1-5 and V is TRBV19; D unresolved. The CDR3 bases are TGTGCCAGTAGGCCACTTGAGAGCAATCAGCCCCAGCATTTT. Translating gives CASRPLESNQPQHF.